A single count supports the clone carrying this TCR beta chain. Researchers ran the PCR with 60 Vbeta and 13 Jbeta primers. Clones were sequenced by immunoSEQ multiplex PCR, and TCRdb holds only the in-frame ones, with some missing. The data show fewer than 200,000 clones, with around 77% seen just once and more than 2% held by the top ten. The source of the sample is a study of cytomegalovirus exposure and HLA in healthy donors. The sequenced material came from PBMCs. The TCR sequence derives from a man aged 55-75 years in good health and CMV-seronegative.

In DNA form, the CDR3 reads TGTGCCAGCAGTTACGTCCCAGCGGGGTCCTACGAGCAGTACTTC. This gives the protein CASSYVPAGSYEQYF. The gene calls are TRBV6-5 and TRBJ2-7; 7 bases are a match to TRBD2. Germline CDR1 reads MNHEY; CDR2 reads SVGAGI. This CDR3 spans 15 amino acids. Trimming cost V 2 bases and J 1 base; bases outside gene matches: 5.